The present entry profiles one TCR beta chain with its context. Its antigen remains unknown. The data belong to a study of OX40 agonist ivuxolimab in advanced cancers. Overall study: Intravenous ivuxolimab at 0.01 to 10 mg/kg was given to patients every 2 weeks.

Overall study findings and caveats: On average, CD8+ T cells showed a greater number of expanded clones than CD4+. The 0.1-3.0 mg/kg partial responders had among the lowest clonal expansion.

Measured with immunoSEQ multiplex PCR; TCRdb has only the in-frame clones, and not every one. This sample has roughly 75,000 clones, with 86% found just once. The receptor was isolated from an adult with an advanced solid tumor such as melanoma, head and neck, liver or kidney cancer. This specimen was CD4+ or CD8+ T cells sorted from blood, taken in a trial of the OX40 agonist ivuxolimab.

CDR3 sequence (DNA): TGCGCCAGCAGCGTCTCTAGCGGGAATTCCTACGAGCAGTACTTC. Translation gives CASSVSSGNSYEQYF. The chain joins TRBV5-1 to TRBJ2-7; TRBD2 matches 9 bases. The trim removed 4 bases at V and 1 base at J, leaving 6 bases unmatched. CDR1 SGHRS and CDR2 YFSETQ come from the germline V gene. The CDR3 spans 15 residues.